Below are 32 T cell receptor beta chains sequenced from a single sample in a study of blood T cells in healthy people across ages. Through a sample-barcoded 5' primer and a J-beta primer mix, a second PCR was run for about 7 to 12 cycles. TCRdb independently ran MiXCR on the 5' RACE reads; one entry per CDR3 protein. The sample includes roughly 1.7 million distinct CDR3 sequences, roughly 30% of them seen just once. The sequenced sample consisted of blood. These receptors were taken from a woman in her twenties or thirties in good health.

The sample holds many counts of this clonotype. CDR3 DNA: TGCGCCAGCAGCCAAGGGCCCGAAGGGTACCCACCCCTCCACTTT. Amino acids: CASSQGPEGYPPLHF. This chain joins TRBV4-1 and TRBJ1-6; no definite D call. There are 15 residues in the CDR3. V was shortened by 1 base and J by 11 bases, with 15 bases between the two germline ends. Germline V gene sequence: CDR1 MGHRA, CDR2 YSYEKL.

The V gene is TRBV20-1, the J gene TRBJ1-2; D is undetermined. CDR3 length: 10 residues. Trimming removed 6 bases at V and 7 bases at J, with 9 bases between. Per the germline V gene, CDR1 is DFQATT and CDR2 is SNEGSKA (reference sequence). The chain's CDR3 is CSAPSRGYTF. The CDR3 nucleotides read TGCAGTGCCCCCTCCCGTGGCTACACCTTC.

This clonotype was observed a few times. The CDR3 coding sequence is TGTGCCAGCAGCTTAGGGGCAGGGCGGGAGAAGCCCCAGCATTTT. Its protein is CASSLGAGREKPQHF. The chain employs TRBV7-2 and TRBJ1-5; TRBD1 is a possible D gene (5 bases). Germline assignment: CDR1 SGHTA and CDR2 FQGNSA. Trimming pared 1 base from V and 8 bases from J, leaving 15 bases between. CDR3 length: 15 amino acids. Complete variable domain (other parts from reference TRBV7-2 and TRBJ1-5): GAGVSQSPSNKVTEKGKDVELRCDPISGHTALYWYRQSLGQGLEFLIYFQGNSAPDKSGLPSDRFSAERTGGSVSTLTIQRTQQEDSAVYLCASSLGAGREKPQHFGDGTRLSIL.

The genes are TRBV18 and TRBJ2-5; D is undetermined. The CDR3 has 14 residues. The germline V gene has CDR1 KGHSH and CDR2 LQKENI. Trimming removed 4 bases from V and 2 bases from J, with 11 bases in between. CDR3 amino acids: CASSRGSVQETQYF. The CDR3 nucleotides read TGTGCCAGCTCACGGGGTTCCGTTCAAGAGACCCAGTACTTC.

The chain carries TRBV10-3 and TRBJ1-1; TRBD1 might be the D (6 bases). Germline loops: CDR1 ENHRY, CDR2 SYGVKD. The V end lost 10 bases, the J end lost 1 base, and 16 bases lay between the germline ends. This CDR3 spans 14 amino acids. The CDR3 region has the DNA TGTGCCACCGTGGACAGCCCTCAGAACACTGAAGCTTTCTTT. Its translation: CATVDSPQNTEAFF.

Of note for this clonotype: A much larger clone lies a single base off, so this may be a read error. J is TRBJ1-2 and V is TRBV4-1; D ambiguous. Germline V gene lookup returns CDR1 MGHRA and CDR2 YSYEKL. CDR3 size: 13 residues. CDR3 sequence reads: CASSQIQTYGCTF. The DNA of the CDR3 is TGCGCCAGCAGTCAAATACAGACCTATGGCTGCACCTTC.

V usage is TRBV7-9 and J usage is TRBJ2-7; 8 nucleotides match TRBD2. In germline, CDR1 is SEHNR, CDR2 FQNEAQ (reference sequence). The CDR3 is 15 residues long. The V gene end was trimmed by 7 bases and the J gene end by 0 bases; junction bases not matched to a gene: 8. The CDR3 nucleotides read TGTGCCAGCAACTCCCGAGGGACTAGCTCCTACGAGCAGTACTTC. Protein sequence: CASNSRGTSSYEQYF.

In its sample, this clonotype was seen once. The rearrangement links TRBV9 to TRBJ1-3; D ambiguous. V gave up 0 bases and J gave up 4 bases, with 5 bases separating them. CDR1 is SGDLS and CDR2 is YYNGEE in the germline V gene. This CDR3 comprises 13 residues. The CDR3 DNA follows: TGTGCCAGCAGCGTAGCTGGAGGAAACACCATATATTTT. Its translation is CASSVAGGNTIYF.

In its sample, this clonotype was seen a few times. The V and J genes are TRBV5-1 and TRBJ2-3; TRBD1 matches at 10 bases. CDR1 is SGHRS, CDR2 YFSETQ, per germline. The length of the CDR3 is 16 residues. Losses at the gene ends were 4 bases for V and 4 bases for J; bases not matched to a gene: 9. The CDR3 DNA follows: TGCGCCAGCAGCCGCTCTGACAGGGGGCCCGCAGATACGCAGTATTTT. This gives the protein CASSRSDRGPADTQYF.

This clonotype was counted between two and nine times. The V gene is TRBV5-6, the J gene TRBJ2-3, with 7 nucleotides matching TRBD1. The trim removed 2 bases at V and 1 base at J, leaving 4 bases unmatched. CDR1 and CDR2 from the germline V gene are SGHDT and YYEEEE. CDR3 size: 15 residues. The CDR3 nucleotides are TGTGCCAGCAGCTTCGACAGGGCTGGCACAGATACGCAGTATTTT. This sequence encodes CASSFDRAGTDTQYF.

This clonotype was picked up a small number of times. This chain links TRBV20-1 with TRBJ2-7, with D perhaps TRBD1 (5 bases). This CDR3 spans 14 amino acids. Looked up from germline, CDR1 is DFQATT and CDR2 is SNEGSKA (reference sequence). V shed 5 bases and J shed 4 bases, with 18 bases lying between them. In DNA, the CDR3 is TGCAGTGCTCCCCACCCCCGACAGTATTACGAGCAGTACTTC. This gives the protein CSAPHPRQYYEQYF.

This clonotype was seen a handful of times. DNA of the CDR3: TGTGCCAGCAGGTTTGAGGGGTCCCACGAGCAGTACTTC. This sequence encodes CASRFEGSHEQYF. This chain links TRBV2 with TRBJ2-5, with D perhaps assigned TRBD1 or TRBD2 (5 bases each). The J call may be faulty, since TRBJ2-7 better matches the DNA end. The CDR3 is 13 residues long. From germline, CDR1 is SNHLY and CDR2 FYNNEI.

The genes are TRBV7-2 and TRBJ2-7, with D possibly matching TRBD2 (6 bases). CDR3 length: 15 amino acids. Looked up from germline, CDR1 is SGHTA and CDR2 is FQGNSA. The germline V and J ends were trimmed by 5 bases and 4 bases, with 18 bases remaining between them. The CDR3, as DNA: TGTGCCAGCAGCCCTTATACCGGGACTGGATACGAGCAGTACTTC. Residues: CASSPYTGTGYEQYF.

This sequence joins TRBV10-3 and TRBJ2-2; unclear D gene. The CDR3 is made up of 12 amino acids. V was clipped by 4 bases and J by 5 bases, with 5 bases between them. Germline CDR1 is ENHRY and CDR2 is SYGVKD. This chain's CDR3 is CAISVGTGELFF. CDR3 nucleotide sequence: TGTGCCATCAGTGTGGGGACCGGGGAGCTGTTTTTT.

Details on this clonotype: A much larger clone is a single base away; this may be a read error. V is TRBV6-1 and J is TRBJ2-1; 9 bases agree with TRBD1. The CDR3 length is 13 residues. Germline V gene lookup returns CDR1 MNHNS and CDR2 SASEGT. In nucleotides, the CDR3 is TGTGCCAGCAGCCAGGACAGGGGAGGAGAGCAGGTCTTC. Amino acids: CASSQDRGGEQVF.

As for this clonotype: This may be a read error, as it is one base from a much larger clone. This chain uses TRBV6-1 with TRBJ2-5; TRBD2 agrees at 9 bases. J gave up 4 bases and V 8 bases, and 8 bases lay outside the gene matches. The CDR3 sequence is 14 residues long. CDR1 is MNHNS and CDR2 is SASEGT in the germline V gene. CDR3 region: CASWRAGGVETQYF. The CDR3 nucleotides are TGTGCCAGCTGGCGAGCGGGAGGCGTAGAGACCCAGTACTTC.

This chain uses TRBV20-1 with TRBJ2-1; no definite D call. This CDR3 comprises 16 residues. Trimming pared 7 bases from V and 0 bases from J, leaving 19 bases between. Germline CDR1 is DFQATT and CDR2 is SNEGSKA (reference sequence). In DNA form, the CDR3 reads TGCAGTGTTATCTTCCTGGCTCACAGCTCCTACAATGAGCAGTTCTTC. Translating gives CSVIFLAHSSYNEQFF.

This chain joins TRBV20-1 and TRBJ2-1, with TRBD2 identical over 7 bases. The germline V gene encodes CDR1 DFQATT and CDR2 SNEGSKA (reference sequence). The CDR3 sequence is 13 residues long. This chain's CDR3 is CSVPGTTNNEQFF. The CDR3 DNA follows: TGCAGCGTCCCCGGGACTACAAACAATGAGCAGTTCTTC.

This clonotype was seen a handful of times. The CDR3 here is CASSLGLGNRDNSYEQYF. Here the CDR3 DNA reads TGCGCCAGCAGCCTGGGGCTAGGGAACCGGGACAACTCCTACGAGCAGTACTTC. The rearrangement links TRBV4-1 to TRBJ2-7, with a weak D call TRBD1 (6 bases). CDR1 and CDR2 from the germline V gene are MGHRA and YSYEKL. The CDR3 has 18 residues. V lost 4 bases to trimming and J lost 0 bases, with 22 bases between them.

The chain is built from TRBV11-2 and TRBJ2-1, with 10 bases fitting TRBD2. J lost 10 bases, V lost 1 base, and 7 bases had no gene match. The length of the CDR3 is 15 residues. Germline loops: CDR1 SGHAT, CDR2 FQNNGV. In DNA form, the CDR3 reads TGTGCCAGCAGCTTAGTTAGGCCTAGCGGGGGCGAGCAGTTCTTC. As protein: CASSLVRPSGGEQFF.

The chain couples TRBV10-3 to TRBJ2-7; D might be TRBD1 (6 bases). The length of the CDR3 is 14 residues. V shed 8 bases and J shed 0 bases, with 14 bases lying between them. Per the germline V gene, CDR1 is ENHRY and CDR2 is SYGVKD. The CDR3 DNA reads as TGTGCCATCGGTGTGGACAGCAGCTCCTACGAGCAGTACTTC. Translation gives CAIGVDSSSYEQYF.

The chain has TRBV5-1 and TRBJ1-6, with 7 bases matching TRBD1. The CDR3 is 18 amino acids. V gave up 4 bases and J gave up 1 base; unmatched junction bases: 11. CDR1 SGHRS and CDR2 YFSETQ come from the germline V gene. CDR3: CASSLGATGRSYNSPLHF. As DNA, the CDR3 is TGCGCCAGCAGCCTGGGGGCGACAGGGAGGTCCTATAATTCACCCCTCCACTTT.

J is TRBJ1-2 and V is TRBV7-9; D is unclear. CDR3 length equals 13 residues. The germline CDR1 and CDR2 sequences are SEHNR and FQNEAQ (reference sequence). Trimming removed 5 bases at V and 0 bases at J, with 7 bases between. As DNA, the CDR3 is TGTGCCAGCAGCACCCCTTCTAACTATGGCTACACCTTC. Its translation: CASSTPSNYGYTF.

As regards this clonotype: A much larger clone is a single base away; this may be a read error. The chain links TRBV20-1 to TRBJ2-5; D may correspond to TRBD1 or TRBD2 (5 bases each). Looked up from germline, CDR1 is DFQATT and CDR2 is SNEGSKA (reference sequence). CDR3 size: 11 residues. The CDR3 DNA follows: TGCAGGGCTAGGGACGGTAGCACCCAGTACTTC. Translation gives CRARDGSTQYF.

The gene calls are TRBV11-1 and TRBJ1-1; D gene ambiguous. The V gene lost 2 bases and the J gene lost 7 bases, with 11 bases spanning the gap. There are 13 residues in the CDR3. Germline CDR1 reads SGHAT; CDR2 reads FQDESV (reference sequence). The CDR3: CASSLRPVGEAFF. The CDR3 DNA reads as TGTGCCAGCAGCTTAAGGCCTGTGGGTGAAGCTTTCTTT.

J is TRBJ1-1 and V is TRBV7-3; D not certain. In germline, CDR1 is SGHTA, CDR2 FQGTGA. The CDR3 loop spans 13 amino acids. Trimming cost V 4 bases and J 7 bases, with 13 bases left between them. CDR3 protein: CASSSTVSVEAFF. CDR3 sequence (DNA): TGTGCCAGCAGCTCTACGGTGAGTGTTGAAGCTTTCTTT.

This clonotype appeared a few times. The V and J genes are TRBV27 and TRBJ2-1; 14 bases are shared with TRBD2. The CDR3 runs 15 residues. With 7 bases clipped from V and 6 bases from J, the junction kept 5 bases outside the gene matches. Per germline, CDR1 MNHEY and CDR2 SMNVEV (reference sequence). The CDR3 is CASTVGTSGSNEQFF. CDR3 DNA sequence: TGTGCCAGCACCGTAGGGACTAGCGGGAGCAATGAGCAGTTCTTC.

J is TRBJ1-6 and V is TRBV15; D not certain. Trimming took off 8 bases at V and 5 bases at J, with 7 bases between the two ends. Germline V gene data show CDR1 as LNHNV and CDR2 as YYDKDF (reference sequence). This CDR3 comprises 12 residues. CDR3 in DNA: TGTGCCACCCGAGTTGATAATTCACCCCTCCACTTT. This codes for CATRVDNSPLHF. Variable domain in full (rest from reference TRBV15 and TRBJ1-6): DAMVIQNPRYQVTQFGKPVTLSCSQTLNHNVMYWYQQKSSQAPKLLFHYYDKDFNNEADTPDNFQSRRPNTSFCFLDIRSPGLGDTAMYLCATRVDNSPLHFGNGTRLTVT.

This chain connects TRBV7-9 to TRBJ2-1; 7 bases line up with TRBD1. There are 15 residues in the CDR3. Germline V CDR1 and CDR2: SEHNR, FQNEAQ (reference sequence). J lost 1 base, V lost 5 bases, and 5 bases had no gene match. The DNA for the CDR3 is TGTGCCAGCAGCCCGACGACAGGGTCCTACAATGAGCAGTTCTTC. Encoded protein: CASSPTTGSYNEQFF.

The chain uses TRBV7-3 and TRBJ2-6; D gene ambiguous. The germline CDR1 and CDR2 sequences are SGHTA and FQGTGA. With 0 bases removed from V and 1 base from J, the gap between germline ends came to 7 bases. The CDR3 loop spans 16 amino acids. CDR3: CASSLTLMSGANVLTF. The CDR3 DNA reads TGTGCCAGCAGCTTAACCCTAATGTCTGGGGCCAACGTCCTGACTTTC.

Turning to this clonotype: This may stem from a read error, because a much larger clone lies one nucleotide away. It is likely a read error, because the conserved phenylalanine at the end of the CDR3 is missing. This sequence joins TRBV29-1 and TRBJ1-1, with D possibly being TRBD1 (6 bases). The germline gives CDR1 SQVTM, CDR2 ANQGSEA. Trimming stripped 4 bases from V and 1 base from J, with 10 bases between. This CDR3 region has 13 residues. CDR3 in amino acids: CSVADRPNTEAFL. The CDR3 coding sequence is TGCAGCGTTGCCGACAGGCCGAACACTGAAGCTTTCTTG.

This clonotype came up a few times. This rearrangement joins TRBV20-1 to TRBJ2-7; tentatively, D is TRBD2 (6 bases). This CDR3 has 15 amino acids. Trimming took 6 bases from V and 0 from J, leaving 18 bases between them. Germline V lookup: CDR1 DFQATT, CDR2 SNEGSKA (reference sequence). CDR3 protein: CSAVHSGVSSYEQYF. The CDR3 DNA reads TGCAGTGCCGTACATTCGGGGGTCAGCTCCTACGAGCAGTACTTC.